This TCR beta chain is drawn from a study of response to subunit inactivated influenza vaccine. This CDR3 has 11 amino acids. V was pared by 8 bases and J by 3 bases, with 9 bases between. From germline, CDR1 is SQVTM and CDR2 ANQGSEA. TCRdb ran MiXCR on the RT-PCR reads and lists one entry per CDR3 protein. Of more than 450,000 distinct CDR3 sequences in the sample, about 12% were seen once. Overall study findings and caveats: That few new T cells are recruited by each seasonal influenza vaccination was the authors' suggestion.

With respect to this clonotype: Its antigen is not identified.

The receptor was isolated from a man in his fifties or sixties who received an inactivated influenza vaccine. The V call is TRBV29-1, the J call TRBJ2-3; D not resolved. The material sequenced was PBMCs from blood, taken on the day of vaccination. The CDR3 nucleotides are TGCAGCCTTAGTGTGACAGATACGCAGTATTTT. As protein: CSLSVTDTQYF.